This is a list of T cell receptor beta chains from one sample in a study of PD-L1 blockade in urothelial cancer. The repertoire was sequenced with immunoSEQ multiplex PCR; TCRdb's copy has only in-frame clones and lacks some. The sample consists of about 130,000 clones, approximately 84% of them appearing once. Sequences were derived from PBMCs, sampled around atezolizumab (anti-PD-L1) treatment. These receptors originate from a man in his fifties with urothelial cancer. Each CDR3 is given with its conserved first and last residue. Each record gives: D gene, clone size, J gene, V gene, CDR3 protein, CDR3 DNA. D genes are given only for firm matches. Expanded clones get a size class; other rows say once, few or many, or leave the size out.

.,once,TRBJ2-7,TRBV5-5,CASSLPRDFETYEQYF,TGTGCCAGCAGCTTGCCCCGGGACTTCGAAACCTACGAGCAGTACTTC
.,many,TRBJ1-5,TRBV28,CASTPLVNQPQHF,TGTGCCAGCACCCCCCTTGTTAATCAGCCCCAGCATTTT
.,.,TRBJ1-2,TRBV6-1,CASSDPGHRFYGYTF,TGTGCCAGCAGTGATCCCGGTCACCGCTTCTATGGCTACACCTTC
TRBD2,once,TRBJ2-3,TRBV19,CASSTRTSGSTDTQYF,TGTGCCAGTAGTACTAGGACTAGCGGGAGTACAGATACGCAGTATTTT
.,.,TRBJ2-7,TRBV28,CASSWAEYEQYF,TGTGCCAGCAGTTGGGCAGAATACGAGCAGTACTTC
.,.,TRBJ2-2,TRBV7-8,CASSLLASNTGELFF,TGTGCCAGCAGCCTTCTAGCGTCGAACACCGGGGAGCTGTTTTTT
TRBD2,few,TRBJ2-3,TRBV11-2,CASSADELAGVDTQYF,TGTGCCAGCAGCGCCGACGAACTAGCGGGAGTAGATACGCAGTATTTT
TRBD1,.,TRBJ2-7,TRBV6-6,CASSSGTGHYEQYF,TGTGCCAGCAGTTCCGGGACAGGTCACTACGAGCAGTACTTC
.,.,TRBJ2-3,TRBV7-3,CASSATTVSGTQYF,TGTGCCAGCAGCGCAACGACTGTCTCGGGTACGCAGTATTTT
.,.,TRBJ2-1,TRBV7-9,CASSLGRGGDEQFF,TGTGCCAGCAGCTTGGGAAGGGGGGGGGATGAGCAGTTCTTC
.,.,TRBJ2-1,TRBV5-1,CASRYTGSYNEQFF,TGCGCCAGCCGATATACCGGGAGCTACAATGAGCAGTTCTTC
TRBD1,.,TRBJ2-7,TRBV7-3,CASRRQGRSYEQYF,TGTGCCAGCAGAAGACAGGGCCGCTCCTACGAGCAGTACTTC
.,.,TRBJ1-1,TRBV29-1,CSVGSGILEAFF,TGCAGCGTGGGCTCGGGGATCCTTGAAGCTTTCTTT
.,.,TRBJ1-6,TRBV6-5,CASSRGAVGSPLHF,TGTGCCAGCAGCCGGGGGGCAGTGGGGTCACCCCTCCACTTT
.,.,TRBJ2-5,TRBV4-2,CASSQGGGVGETQYF,TGTGCCAGCAGCCAAGGTGGCGGGGTGGGGGAGACCCAGTACTTC
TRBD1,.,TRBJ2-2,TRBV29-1,CSAGTGWTGELFF,TGCAGCGCTGGGACAGGTTGGACCGGGGAGCTGTTTTTT
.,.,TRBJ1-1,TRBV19,CASSTRAGEAFF,TGTGCCAGTAGTACGAGGGCGGGTGAAGCTTTCTTT
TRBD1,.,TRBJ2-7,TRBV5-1,CASSPGQGASEQYF,TGCGCCAGCAGCCCGGGACAGGGGGCTTCCGAGCAGTACTTC
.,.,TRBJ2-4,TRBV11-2,CASSPGGGRGYIQYF,TGTGCCAGCAGCCCAGGGGGCGGGAGAGGATACATTCAGTACTTC
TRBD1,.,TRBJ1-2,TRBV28,CASSFHAGGNGYTF,TGTGCCAGCAGTTTTCATGCAGGGGGAAATGGCTACACCTTC
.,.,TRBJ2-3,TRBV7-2,CASSRPQNTDTQYF,TGTGCCAGCAGCCGTCCGCAGAACACAGATACGCAGTATTTT
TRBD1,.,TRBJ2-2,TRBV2,CASSYRGLSTGELFF,TGTGCCAGCAGTTACAGGGGGCTTAGCACCGGGGAGCTGTTTTTT
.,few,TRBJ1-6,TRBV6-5,CASSYSGAGSPLHF,TGTGCCAGCAGTTACTCAGGGGCCGGTTCACCCCTCCACTTT
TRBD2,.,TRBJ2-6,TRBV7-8,CASSLVGGSSGANVLTF,TGTGCCAGCAGCTTAGTCGGGGGGTCGTCTGGGGCCAACGTCCTGACTTTC
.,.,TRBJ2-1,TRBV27,CASSFPNNEQFF,TGTGCCAGCAGTTTCCCAAACAATGAGCAGTTCTTC
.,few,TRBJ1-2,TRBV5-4,CASSSEGGRGFGYTF,TGTGCCAGCAGCTCCGAAGGCGGTCGGGGATTCGGCTACACCTTC
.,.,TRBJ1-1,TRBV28,CASSFAGNTEAFF,TGTGCCAGCAGTTTCGCGGGGAACACTGAAGCTTTCTTT
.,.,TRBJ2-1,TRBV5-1,CASSQGNSYNEQFF,TGCGCCAGCAGCCAGGGGAACTCCTACAATGAGCAGTTCTTC
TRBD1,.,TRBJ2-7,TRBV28,CASRGQGARWEQYF,TGTGCCAGCCGGGGACAGGGCGCTCGATGGGAGCAGTACTTC
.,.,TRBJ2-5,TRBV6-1,CASSDQGETQYF,TGTGCCAGCAGTGATCAGGGGGAGACCCAGTACTTC
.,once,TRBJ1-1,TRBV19,CASNKQGKNTEAFF,TGTGCCAGTAACAAGCAGGGGAAGAACACTGAAGCTTTCTTT
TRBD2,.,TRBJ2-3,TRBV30,CAWSHGGGTTQYF,TGTGCCTGGAGTCATGGCGGGGGAACTACGCAGTATTTT
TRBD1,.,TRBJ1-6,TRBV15,CATQGVGNSPLHF,TGTGCCACGCAGGGGGTTGGTAATTCACCCCTCCACTTT
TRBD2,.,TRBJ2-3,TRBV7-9,CASSLVAVAGGPDTQYF,TGTGCCAGCAGCTTAGTAGCAGTAGCGGGAGGCCCAGATACGCAGTATTTT
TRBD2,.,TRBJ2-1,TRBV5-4,CASSFSPGLAANEQFF,TGTGCCAGCAGCTTCTCGCCGGGACTAGCGGCCAATGAGCAGTTCTTC
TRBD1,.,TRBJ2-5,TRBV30,CAWRVVGTGGTETQYF,TGTGCCTGGAGAGTGGTAGGGACAGGGGGGACAGAGACCCAGTACTTC
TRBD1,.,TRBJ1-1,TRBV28,CASRPRDRWRVTEAFF,TGTGCCAGCAGACCTAGGGACAGGTGGAGGGTCACTGAAGCTTTCTTT
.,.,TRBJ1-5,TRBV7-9,CASSLAGRGVDQPQHF,TGTGCCAGCAGCTTAGCTGGGAGGGGGGTTGATCAGCCCCAGCATTTT
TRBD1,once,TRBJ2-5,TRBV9,CASSVGGDRQETQYF,TGTGCCAGCAGCGTAGGAGGGGACAGACAAGAGACCCAGTACTTC
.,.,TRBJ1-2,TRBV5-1,CASSLLDAGYGYTF,TGCGCCAGCAGCTTATTAGACGCGGGCTATGGCTACACCTTC
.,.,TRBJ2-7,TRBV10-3,CAVGSSYEQYF,TGTGCCGTAGGGAGCTCCTACGAGCAGTACTTC
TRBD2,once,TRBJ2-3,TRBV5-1,CASSSTSGRGTDTQYF,TGCGCCAGCAGCTCTACTAGCGGGAGGGGGACAGATACGCAGTATTTT